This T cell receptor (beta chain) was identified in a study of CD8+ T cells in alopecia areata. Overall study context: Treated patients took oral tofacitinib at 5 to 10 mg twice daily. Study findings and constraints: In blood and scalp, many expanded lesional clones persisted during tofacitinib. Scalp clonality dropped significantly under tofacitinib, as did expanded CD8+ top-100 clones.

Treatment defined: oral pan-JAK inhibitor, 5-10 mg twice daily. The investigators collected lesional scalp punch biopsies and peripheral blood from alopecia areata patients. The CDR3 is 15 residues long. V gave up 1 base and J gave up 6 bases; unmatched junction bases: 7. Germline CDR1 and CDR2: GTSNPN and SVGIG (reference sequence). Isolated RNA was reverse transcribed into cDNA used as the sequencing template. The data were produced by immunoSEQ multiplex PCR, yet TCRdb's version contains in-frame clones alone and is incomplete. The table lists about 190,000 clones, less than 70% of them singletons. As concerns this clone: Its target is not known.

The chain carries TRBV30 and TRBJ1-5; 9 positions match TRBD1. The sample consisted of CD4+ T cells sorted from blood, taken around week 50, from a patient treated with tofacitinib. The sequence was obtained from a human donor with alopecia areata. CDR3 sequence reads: CAWSEGTGLSQPQHF. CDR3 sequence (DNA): TGTGCCTGGAGTGAGGGGACAGGGCTGAGTCAGCCCCAGCATTTT.